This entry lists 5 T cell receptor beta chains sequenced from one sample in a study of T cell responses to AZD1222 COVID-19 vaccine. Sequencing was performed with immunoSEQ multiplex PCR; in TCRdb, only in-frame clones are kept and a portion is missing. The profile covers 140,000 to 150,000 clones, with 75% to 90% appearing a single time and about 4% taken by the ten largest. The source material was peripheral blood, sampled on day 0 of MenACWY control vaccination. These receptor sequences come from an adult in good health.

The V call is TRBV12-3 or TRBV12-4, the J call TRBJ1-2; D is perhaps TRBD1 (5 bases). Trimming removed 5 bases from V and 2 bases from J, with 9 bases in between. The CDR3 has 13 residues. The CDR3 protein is CASSPQGNYGYTF. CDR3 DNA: TGTGCCAGCAGTCCCCAGGGAAACTATGGCTACACCTTC.

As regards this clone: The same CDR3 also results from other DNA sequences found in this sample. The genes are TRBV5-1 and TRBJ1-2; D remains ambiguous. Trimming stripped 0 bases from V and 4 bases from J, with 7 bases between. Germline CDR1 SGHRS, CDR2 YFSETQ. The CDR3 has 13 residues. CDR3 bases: TGCGCCAGCAGCTTGGACAGCTCCTATGGCTACACCTTC. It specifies CASSLDSSYGYTF.

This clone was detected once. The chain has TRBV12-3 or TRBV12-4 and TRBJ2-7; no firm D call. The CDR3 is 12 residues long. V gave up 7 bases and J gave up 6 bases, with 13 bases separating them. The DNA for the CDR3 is TGTGCCAGCAAAAACAGCATAGGCGAGCAGTACTTC. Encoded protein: CASKNSIGEQYF.

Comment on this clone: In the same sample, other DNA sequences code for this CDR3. DNA for the CDR3: TGCGCCAGCAGCTCCGGGCAGAACTATGGCTACACCTTC. It specifies CASSSGQNYGYTF. The chain combines TRBV5-1 with TRBJ1-2; no firm D call. The CDR3 has 13 amino acids. Looked up from germline, CDR1 is SGHRS and CDR2 is YFSETQ. The ends were cut back, 3 bases at V and 2 bases at J, with 8 bases in the middle.

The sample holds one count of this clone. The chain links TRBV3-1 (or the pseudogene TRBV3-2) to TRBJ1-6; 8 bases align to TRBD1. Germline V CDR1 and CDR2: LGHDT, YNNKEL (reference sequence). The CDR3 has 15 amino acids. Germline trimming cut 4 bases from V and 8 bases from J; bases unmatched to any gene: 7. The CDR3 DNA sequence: TGTGCCAGCAGCCGAGGACAGGGAAGTTATTCACCCCTCCACTTT. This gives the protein CASSRGQGSYSPLHF.